Described below is a single T cell receptor (beta chain) sequence and its context. One entry per CDR3 protein, called by TCRdb with MiXCR from the RT-PCR reads. The data hold hundreds of thousands of distinct CDR3 sequences, with 13% to 15% observed a single time. This CDR3 has 15 residues. Per germline, CDR1 SQVTM and CDR2 ANQGSEA. After removal of 4 bases from V and 7 bases from J, the junction contained 14 bases not matched to a gene. This chain connects TRBV29-1 to TRBJ2-7; 9 positions agree with TRBD2. The sample comprised memory CD4+ T cells from blood. This receptor was obtained from a female donor in good health, serving as a healthy control. Here the CDR3 reads CSVVAHGSGRGEQYF. The CDR3 nucleotides read TGCAGCGTTGTCGCACATGGTAGCGGGAGAGGGGAGCAGTACTTC.